This T cell receptor beta chain came from a study of blood T cell repertoires in COVID-19. Repertoires were generated with immunoSEQ multiplex PCR, while TCRdb's copy carries only in-frame clones and drops some. The table includes some 320,000 clones, roughly 90% detected once. CDR1 is SGHAT and CDR2 is FQNNGV in the germline V gene. Between the trimmed V and J ends, which lost 0 bases and 5 bases, there was a span of 13 bases. The CDR3 length is 16 residues. Residents of 24 US areas, aged roughly 18 to 90 years, made up the participants. Participants had their cohort set by participant-reported clinical history.

The sequenced sample consisted of PBMCs or T cells enriched from blood (not recorded which). The chain carries TRBV11-2 and TRBJ1-4; tentatively, D is TRBD1 (5 bases). The receptor was derived from a woman in her thirties who had been exposed to COVID-19. The CDR3 nucleotides are TGTGCCAGCAGCTTAGAATTTGACGGACACAATGAAAAACTGTTTTTT. This gives the protein CASSLEFDGHNEKLFF.